This TCR beta chain came from a study of beta chain features in type 1 diabetes. Study results and limitations: Researchers report that Type 1 diabetes patients had moderately but significantly shorter TCRB CDR3s across all four CD4+ subsets.

Details on this clone: Its antigen is unknown.

Losses at the gene ends were 4 bases for V and 6 bases for J; bases not matched to a gene: 9. The V gene's germline CDR1 is MGHDK and CDR2 SYGVNS. This CDR3 contains 16 residues. TCRB transcripts that were expressed got sequenced, as all of the isolated RNA had been reverse transcribed. The repertoire was sequenced with immunoSEQ multiplex PCR; TCRdb's copy has only in-frame clones and lacks some. The sample yields 500,000 to 850,000 clones, more than 12% seen once. About 110 mL of blood, on average, came from one heparinised draw per donor. Stem cell-like memory, regulatory, central memory and naive CD4+ cells were sorted via CD45RO/CCR7/CD25/CD127/CD95/CD27.

Material for sequencing was naive CD4+ T cells from blood. The V gene is TRBV25-1, the J gene TRBJ1-4; 9 bases fit TRBD1. The origin of this receptor is a man between 18 and 29 years old with type 1 diabetes. The CDR3 nucleotides are TGTGCCAGCAGTGCCACCTTGGGACAGGGTGATGAAAAACTGTTTTTT. Encoded protein: CASSATLGQGDEKLFF.